Listed below are T cell receptor beta chains from one sample, sequenced in a study of memory CD4+ T cells and cytomegalovirus serostatus. TCRdb's copy holds only in-frame clones and misses some; the assay was immunoSEQ multiplex PCR. The sample lists tens of thousands of clones; over 70% were seen once. Sequencing was carried out using memory CD4+ T cells from blood. The receptors stem from an adult in good health and CMV-seronegative. The CDR3 runs from the conserved cysteine through the conserved F or W. A D gene is named only where the DNA matches it firmly. Some rows have no size entry. The others give once, few or many, or a class for an expanded clone.

TRBJ2-7	NA	TRBV4-3	NA	TGCGCCAGCAGCCAAGAGGCAGGGCCCCTATACTTC	CASSQEAGPLYF
TRBJ2-7	TRBD2	TRBV9	once	TGTGCCAGCAGCGTAGGACTAGCGGGGTCCTACGAGCAGTACTTC	CASSVGLAGSYEQYF
TRBJ2-3	NA	TRBV19	NA	TGTGCCAGTAGTATAGGGGAGGTAGGTTCCGATACGCAGTATTTT	CASSIGEVGSDTQYF
TRBJ1-5	TRBD1	TRBV27	few	TGTGCCAGCAGTTCACAGGGGTTTAGTCAGCCCCAGCATTTT	CASSSQGFSQPQHF
TRBJ1-5	NA	TRBV4-3	NA	TGCGCCAGCAGCCAAGATAACGGGGGAAAGGATCAGCCCCAGCATTTT	CASSQDNGGKDQPQHF
TRBJ2-3	TRBD2	TRBV30	NA	TGTGCCTGGGTGGGGGGGAACACAGATACGCAGTATTTT	CAWVGGNTDTQYF
TRBJ1-1	NA	TRBV7-3	NA	TGTGCCAGCAGCCCGGGCCCGGAGAACACTGAAGCTTTCTTT	CASSPGPENTEAFF
TRBJ2-3	NA	TRBV19	NA	TGTGCCAGTAGTCGATCGGGGCCGGGTAGCACAGATACGCAGTATTTT	CASSRSGPGSTDTQYF
TRBJ1-4	TRBD1	TRBV27	few	TGTGCCAGCAGTTCCCGGACAGGGTTGTTGGAAAAACTGTTTTTT	CASSSRTGLLEKLFF
TRBJ2-3	TRBD1	TRBV7-7	NA	TGTGCCAGCAGCCCCGGACAGGGACCAGATACGCAGTATTTT	CASSPGQGPDTQYF
TRBJ2-1	NA	TRBV7-8	NA	TGTGCCAGCAGCTTAGACCTGGGCTACAATGAGCAGTTCTTC	CASSLDLGYNEQFF
TRBJ1-2	NA	TRBV30	NA	TGTGCCTGGAGTGTACGAGGGCCCTATGGCTACACCTTC	CAWSVRGPYGYTF
TRBJ2-7	NA	TRBV25-1	NA	TGTGCCAGCCGGGCCGCAGGAAATCTGTACGAGCAGTACTTC	CASRAAGNLYEQYF
TRBJ1-2	TRBD1	TRBV7-9	NA	TGTGCCAGCAGCGGGTCAGGGGGCTATGGCTACACCTTC	CASSGSGGYGYTF
TRBJ1-4	TRBD1	TRBV5-4	NA	TGTGCCAGCAGCTTTATCGGACAGGGAGATGAAAAACTGTTTTTT	CASSFIGQGDEKLFF
TRBJ1-2	TRBD1	TRBV5-1	NA	TGCGCCAGCAGCTCCTCGTCTCGACAGGGGGCAGGTGGCTACACCTTC	CASSSSSRQGAGGYTF
TRBJ2-5	TRBD2	TRBV10-3	NA	TGTGCCATCAGGGGAGGGCAACTGGAGACCCAGTACTTC	CAIRGGQLETQYF
TRBJ1-1	NA	TRBV18	NA	TGTGCCAGCTCACCTAATAAGGGAAACACTGAAGCTTTCTTT	CASSPNKGNTEAFF